This is a list of T cell receptor beta chains from one sample in a study of blood T cell repertoires in COVID-19. Data came from immunoSEQ multiplex PCR; TCRdb stores just in-frame clones and leaves some out. The sample shows 200,000 to 300,000 clones, 84% of them seen only once. The sample taken for sequencing was peripheral blood. These receptors all stem from a man aged 45 to 65 with acute or convalescent COVID-19. The CDR3 runs from the conserved cysteine through the conserved F or W. D genes are given only for firm matches. Expanded clones get a size class; other rows say once, few or many, or leave the size out.

CDR3 DNA: TGTGCCAGTACCTTGGGACTAGCGAGAGATACGCAGTATTTT
CDR3 protein: CASTLGLARDTQYF
J gene: TRBJ2-3
V gene: TRBV19
clone size: NA
D gene: TRBD2

CDR3 DNA: TGTGCCAGCAGGGGGGGTAGACCGAGCTCCTACGAGCAGTACTTC
CDR3 protein: CASRGGRPSSYEQYF
J gene: TRBJ2-7
V gene: TRBV7-2
clone size: NA
D gene: NA

CDR3 DNA: TGTGCCACCAGTGCCACCTCAGTCAGTGAAGCTTTCTTT
CDR3 protein: CATSATSVSEAFF
J gene: TRBJ1-1
V gene: TRBV24-1
clone size: NA
D gene: NA

CDR3 DNA: TGTGCCTGGAGAGTAGAGGATGAGCAGTTCTTC
CDR3 protein: CAWRVEDEQFF
J gene: TRBJ2-1
V gene: TRBV30
clone size: NA
D gene: NA

CDR3 DNA: TGTGCCAGCTCCTTCAGGGAGAACACTGAAGCTTTCTTT
CDR3 protein: CASSFRENTEAFF
J gene: TRBJ1-1
V gene: TRBV2
clone size: NA
D gene: NA

CDR3 DNA: TGCGCCAGCAGCCAAGATGTGGGACATAGGCTCCACTTT
CDR3 protein: CASSQDVGHRLHF
J gene: TRBJ1-6
V gene: TRBV4-1
clone size: few
D gene: NA

CDR3 DNA: TGTGCCAGCAGAACTAGCGGGGGCCACAATGAGCAGTTCTTC
CDR3 protein: CASRTSGGHNEQFF
J gene: TRBJ2-1
V gene: TRBV6-5
clone size: NA
D gene: TRBD2

CDR3 DNA: TGTGCCTGGGACAGGGCCCCAACTGAAGCTTTCTTT
CDR3 protein: CAWDRAPTEAFF
J gene: TRBJ1-1
V gene: TRBV30
clone size: NA
D gene: TRBD1

CDR3 DNA: TGTGCCTTTAAAAAGGGGGCGAAAGCTTTCTTT
CDR3 protein: CAFKKGAKAFF
J gene: TRBJ1-1
V gene: TRBV10-3
clone size: NA
D gene: TRBD1

CDR3 DNA: TGTGCCAGCAAAAAACAGGGCCAGCCCCAGCATTTT
CDR3 protein: CASKKQGQPQHF
J gene: TRBJ1-5
V gene: TRBV6-5
clone size: NA
D gene: NA

CDR3 DNA: TGTGCCACCTCTTTTAGCTATGGCTACACCTTC
CDR3 protein: CATSFSYGYTF
J gene: TRBJ1-2
V gene: TRBV6-5
clone size: once
D gene: NA

CDR3 DNA: TGTGCCAGCTCAGACGGTGCGGGGGGCACAGATACGCAGTATTTT
CDR3 protein: CASSDGAGGTDTQYF
J gene: TRBJ2-3
V gene: TRBV6-4
clone size: NA
D gene: TRBD2

CDR3 DNA: TGTGCCAGCAGTGTTTTCCGCCGAATGACGGGCGGGGAGACCCAGTACTTC
CDR3 protein: CASSVFRRMTGGETQYF
J gene: TRBJ2-5
V gene: TRBV25-1
clone size: NA
D gene: NA

CDR3 DNA: TGTGCCACCAGTGATTTCTCGAGGGCCCACTATAGCAATCAGCCCCAGCATTTT
CDR3 protein: CATSDFSRAHYSNQPQHF
J gene: TRBJ1-5
V gene: TRBV24-1
clone size: NA
D gene: NA

CDR3 DNA: TGTGCCAGCAGTGCCCACAGGAACACTGAAGCTTTCTTT
CDR3 protein: CASSAHRNTEAFF
J gene: TRBJ1-1
V gene: TRBV27
clone size: once
D gene: NA

CDR3 DNA: TGTGCCAGCATCCTAGCCCCAGGGATTACGGGGGAGCTGTTTTTT
CDR3 protein: CASILAPGITGELFF
J gene: TRBJ2-2
V gene: TRBV7-6
clone size: NA
D gene: NA

CDR3 DNA: TGTGCCAGCAGCCAAGCGACAGGTGTGAACACTGAAGCTTTCTTT
CDR3 protein: CASSQATGVNTEAFF
J gene: TRBJ1-1
V gene: TRBV4-2
clone size: NA
D gene: NA

CDR3 DNA: TGTGCCATTGCGACTAGCGGGAGATTATACGAGCAGTACTTC
CDR3 protein: CAIATSGRLYEQYF
J gene: TRBJ2-7
V gene: TRBV2
clone size: NA
D gene: TRBD2

CDR3 DNA: TGTGCCAGCAGCCAAGATTCGAGCGGGAGACAAAACATTCAGTACTTC
CDR3 protein: CASSQDSSGRQNIQYF
J gene: TRBJ2-4
V gene: TRBV4-2
clone size: NA
D gene: TRBD2

CDR3 DNA: TGTGCCAGCAGCTTATCGGCAGGTTCGACAGATACGCAGTATTTT
CDR3 protein: CASSLSAGSTDTQYF
J gene: TRBJ2-3
V gene: TRBV7-9
clone size: NA
D gene: NA

CDR3 DNA: TGTGCCAGCAGCTTAGGTCCAGGGGCGCTCTACGAGCAGTACTTC
CDR3 protein: CASSLGPGALYEQYF
J gene: TRBJ2-7
V gene: TRBV7-2
clone size: NA
D gene: NA

CDR3 DNA: TGTGCCAGTAGTATAGGACAGGGGTACTACGAGCAGTACTTC
CDR3 protein: CASSIGQGYYEQYF
J gene: TRBJ2-7
V gene: TRBV19
clone size: NA
D gene: TRBD1

CDR3 DNA: TGTGCCAGCAGTCTACCGGGGACAGGGGGCGACGGCTACACCTTC
CDR3 protein: CASSLPGTGGDGYTF
J gene: TRBJ1-2
V gene: TRBV28
clone size: NA
D gene: TRBD1

CDR3 DNA: TGTGCCACGAAAGCTAGCGAGAACACCGGGGAGCTGTTTTTT
CDR3 protein: CATKASENTGELFF
J gene: TRBJ2-2
V gene: TRBV10-3
clone size: once
D gene: NA

CDR3 DNA: TGTGCCAGCAGCCAAGTAAACACCGGGGAGCTGTTTTTT
CDR3 protein: CASSQVNTGELFF
J gene: TRBJ2-2
V gene: TRBV14
clone size: NA
D gene: NA

CDR3 DNA: TGTGCCAGTAGTCCTACCTCGATCTACGAGCAGTACTTC
CDR3 protein: CASSPTSIYEQYF
J gene: TRBJ2-7
V gene: TRBV19
clone size: NA
D gene: NA

CDR3 DNA: TGTGCCAGCAGCCGTATCCCCACGGTACGAGGCTACAATGAGCAGTTCTTC
CDR3 protein: CASSRIPTVRGYNEQFF
J gene: TRBJ2-1
V gene: TRBV3-1/TRBV3-2
clone size: NA
D gene: NA

CDR3 DNA: TGTGCCAGCAGCTCCGGGTCCCAAGAGACCCAGTACTTC
CDR3 protein: CASSSGSQETQYF
J gene: TRBJ2-5
V gene: TRBV7-3
clone size: NA
D gene: NA

CDR3 DNA: TGTGCCAGCAGTGAATCCACCTATCGCACTGAAGCTTTCTTT
CDR3 protein: CASSESTYRTEAFF
J gene: TRBJ1-1
V gene: TRBV6-1
clone size: NA
D gene: NA

CDR3 DNA: TGTGCCAGCAGACCGGACGGGGACTATGGCTACACCTTC
CDR3 protein: CASRPDGDYGYTF
J gene: TRBJ1-2
V gene: TRBV6-6
clone size: NA
D gene: NA